This T cell receptor beta chain was captured by sequencing in a study of blood T cells in healthy people across ages. Alongside a J-beta primer mix, a sample-barcoded 5' primer served in a second PCR lasting about 7 to 11 cycles. The template-switch adaptor, which had 12 random nucleotides, put a tag on each cDNA molecule. MiXCR was run by TCRdb on the 5' RACE reads, yielding one entry per CDR3 protein. The table lists around 1,500,000 distinct CDR3 sequences, 28% of them singletons. Each individual donor underwent a draw of about 9.1 milliliters of peripheral blood. The CDR3 is 12 residues long. V lost 3 bases and J lost 5, with 7 bases in between.

The specimen was blood. The chain has TRBV12-3 or TRBV12-4 and TRBJ1-2; no clear D gene. This TCR came from a woman between 25 and 40 years old in good health. The CDR3: CASSFTSYGYTF. CDR3 DNA: TGTGCCAGCAGTTTTACAAGTTATGGCTACACCTTC.